Below, 10 T cell receptor beta chains from the same sample are listed, as sequenced in a study of T-cell reconstitution after alpha-beta-depleted transplantation in children. The authors prepared the TCRbeta library with unique molecular identifiers. One entry per CDR3 protein results from TCRdb running MiXCR on the PCR reads. The table includes approximately 800,000 distinct CDR3 sequences, approximately 15% detected once. The sample here was PBMCs, mostly from graft donor cells, taken 360 days after TCRalphabeta/CD19-depleted stem cell transplant. These receptors were obtained from a male patient younger than 18 who had a stem cell transplant for acute lymphoblastic leukemia, so the T cells may come from the graft donor.

There are a few counts of this clonotype. The chain carries TRBV4-1 and TRBJ2-7; weak D call: TRBD1 (6 bases). The V and J ends lost 1 base and 4 bases respectively, with 14 bases between them. The length of the CDR3 is 15 residues. From germline, CDR1 is MGHRA and CDR2 YSYEKL. Here the CDR3 DNA reads TGCGCCAGCAGCCAAGTGGCACAGGGTGTTTACGAGCAGTACTTC. Its translation is CASSQVAQGVYEQYF.

The genes are TRBV10-3 and TRBJ2-3; 9 bases are shared with TRBD2. The trim removed 7 bases at V and 2 bases at J, leaving 7 bases unmatched. The germline gives CDR1 ENHRY, CDR2 SYGVKD. This CDR3 contains 15 residues. CDR3 sequence (DNA): TGTGCCATCAAGGCGCTAGCGGGGAACACAGATACGCAGTATTTT. Translation: CAIKALAGNTDTQYF.

This clonotype was picked up many times. The chain carries TRBV29-1 and TRBJ2-1; perhaps TRBD2 as D (5 bases). Germline V CDR1 and CDR2: SQVTM, ANQGSEA. V was clipped by 2 bases and J by 5 bases, with 10 bases between them. CDR3 length: 13 residues. CDR3 in DNA: TGCAGCGTTGAAATGATGCGGGACAATGAGCAGTTCTTC. It yields the protein CSVEMMRDNEQFF.

The V gene is TRBV7-3, the J gene TRBJ2-7; D remains unclear. The CDR3 runs to 13 residues. In germline, CDR1 is SGHTA, CDR2 FQGTGA. V was pared by 6 bases and J by 6 bases, with 15 bases between. The CDR3 bases are TGTGCCAGCAGTCCAATAGGGCGATTCGAGCAGTACTTC. This translates into CASSPIGRFEQYF. The full variable domain, its missing parts supplied by reference TRBV7-3 and TRBJ2-7, is GAGVSQTPSNKVTEKGKYVELRCDPISGHTALYWYRQSLGQGPEFLIYFQGTGAADDSGLPNDRFFAVRPEGSVSTLKIQRTERGDSAVYLCASSPIGRFEQYFGPGTRLTVT.

V and J are TRBV4-1 and TRBJ2-1; 10 positions match TRBD1. The CDR3 consists of 16 residues. The ends lost 6 bases at V and 7 bases at J; junction bases unmatched: 12. The germline V gene has CDR1 MGHRA and CDR2 YSYEKL. CDR3 sequence: CASRHDPGQGRNEQFF. The CDR3 coding sequence is TGCGCCAGCAGGCATGACCCGGGACAGGGGAGGAATGAGCAGTTCTTC.

The rearrangement joins TRBV12-3 or TRBV12-4 to TRBJ1-1; D uncertain. Trimming took off 3 bases at V and 6 bases at J, with 11 bases between the two ends. The CDR3 totals 13 residues. The CDR3 region has the DNA TGTGCCAGCAGTTTCCGGGGTAGCCCTGAAGCTTTCTTT. Protein sequence: CASSFRGSPEAFF.

In this sample, this clonotype turned up many times. The chain joins TRBV7-2 to TRBJ2-2; 8 positions match TRBD2. Germline values: CDR1 SGHTA, CDR2 FQGNSA. The CDR3 covers 16 residues. V gave up 5 bases and J gave up 6 bases; unmatched junction bases: 11. The DNA for the CDR3 is TGTGCCAGCAGCCTGAGCGGGAGCGGAGGCGCCGGGGAGCTGTTTTTT. This codes for CASSLSGSGGAGELFF.

V and J are TRBV29-1 and TRBJ2-2; D is undetermined. This CDR3 has 12 residues. The germline V gene encodes CDR1 SQVTM and CDR2 ANQGSEA. V was cut by 8 bases and J by 1 base, with 8 bases left in between. The CDR3 protein is CSCHQNTGELFF. The CDR3 bases are TGCAGCTGCCACCAGAACACCGGGGAGCTGTTTTTT.

This clonotype occurred a few times. The chain is built from TRBV20-1 and TRBJ2-7; D gene ambiguous. CDR3 length: 11 residues. Trimming left V 2 bases short and J 3 bases short, with 5 bases between. CDR1 and CDR2 (germline): DFQATT, SNEGSKA (reference sequence). Here the CDR3 DNA reads TGCAGTGCTAGACTAGACTACGAGCAGTACTTC. This encodes CSARLDYEQYF.

This clonotype was recorded a few times. V usage is TRBV7-9 and J usage is TRBJ2-1; tentatively, D is TRBD2 (6 bases). V was shortened by 5 bases and J by 6 bases, with 17 bases between the two germline ends. This CDR3 has 15 residues. The germline V gene encodes CDR1 SEHNR and CDR2 FQNEAQ (reference sequence). For the CDR3, the DNA is TGTGCCAGCAGCCTCCTTGGAATGCGGGGCAATGAGCAGTTCTTC. It specifies CASSLLGMRGNEQFF. The whole variable domain, remainder taken from reference TRBV7-9 and TRBJ2-1, is DTGVSQNPRHKITKRGQNVTFRCDPISEHNRLYWYRQTLGQGPEFLTYFQNEAQLEKSRLLSDRFSAERPKGSFSTLEIQRTEQGDSAMYLCASSLLGMRGNEQFFGPGTRLTVL.